This T cell receptor beta chain was found in a study of blood T cells in healthy people across ages. Next came a second PCR, run for about 6 to 12 cycles, which used a sample-barcoded 5' primer along with a J-beta primer mix. TCRdb re-analysed the 5' RACE reads in MiXCR, keeping a single row per CDR3 protein. The sample gives fewer than 800,000 distinct CDR3 sequences, 20% to 30% of which show up once; more than 7.5% is in the top ten. Germline V gives CDR1 LNHNV, CDR2 YYDKDF (reference sequence). The V segment lost 1 base and the J segment 8 bases; nucleotides outside the gene matches: 10. The CDR3 contains 15 residues. The data were also submitted as part of a second study, on T cells of mothers and their children. That paper notes: A few healthy Caucasian mothers, along with their six children, served as the donors. The yield was over 8.5 million TCR beta CDR3 reads from each mother and roughly 3 million from each child.

The chain recombines TRBV15 with TRBJ1-2, with 7 nucleotides matching TRBD1. The sequencing input was blood. This sequence was found in a boy between 10 and 17 years old in good health. The CDR3 loop reads CATSRVDRDRLGYTF. DNA of the CDR3: TGTGCCACCAGCAGAGTCGACAGGGACCGGTTAGGCTACACCTTC.